One sample yielded the 13 T cell receptor beta chains listed below, sequenced in a study of type 1 regulatory T cells (dated by TCRdb to the early 2020s). Sequencing relied on an Illumina MiSeq. Using fastp trimming at Q25 and MiXCR clonotype assembly, TCRdb reanalyzed the public sequencing data and kept in-frame beta chains. Rows with one shared CDR3 protein collapse into an entry with the most common genes and DNA. The sample records tens of thousands of distinct CDR3 sequences, 12% of which are singletons. The ten largest clones add up to over 7.5% of the sample. Antigens of these TCRs are unknown. Sequenced: cultured non-Tr1 T cells, either the whole culture or a sorted T cell fraction (not recorded which). The meaning of the sample's cell subset or site label: non-Tr1 population from the T-allo10 product. The receptors were gathered from a human donor in good health.

In this sample, this clonotype turned up many times. This chain connects TRBV5-1 to TRBJ1-3, with D perhaps TRBD1 (5 bases). V lost 4 bases and J lost 2, with 13 bases in between. This CDR3 has 15 amino acids. Germline V CDR1 and CDR2: SGHRS, YFSETQ. CDR3 in amino acids: CASSEGTDPGNTIYF. The DNA of the CDR3 is TGCGCCAGCAGCGAAGGGACGGACCCTGGAAACACCATATATTTT.

This clonotype was counted many times. The chain has TRBV5-1 and TRBJ1-2, with a possible D match to TRBD1 (5 bases). Germline values: CDR1 SGHRS, CDR2 YFSETQ. The CDR3 loop spans 13 amino acids. V lost 3 bases, J lost 6 bases, and 12 bases lay in between. This chain's CDR3 is CASSSRGKDGYTF. CDR3 in DNA: TGCGCCAGCAGCTCTCGGGGCAAGGATGGCTACACCTTC.

The V gene is TRBV4-2, the J gene TRBJ1-5; weak D call: TRBD1 (6 bases). Germline loops: CDR1 LGHNA, CDR2 YNFKEQ. This CDR3 is 15 amino acids long. The V and J ends lost 1 base and 5 bases respectively, with 12 bases between them. CDR3 region: CASSQGPDSDQPQHF. The CDR3, as DNA: TGTGCCAGCAGCCAAGGGCCGGACAGTGATCAGCCCCAGCATTTT.

In this sample, this clonotype turned up a few times. J is TRBJ2-7 and V is TRBV5-1, with D uncertain. V lost 1 base, J lost 0 bases, and 8 bases lay in between. CDR1 is SGHRS and CDR2 is YFSETQ in the germline V gene. CDR3 length: 14 residues. The CDR3 reads CASSLFTDSYEQYF. The CDR3 DNA follows: TGCGCCAGCAGCTTGTTTACGGACTCCTACGAGCAGTACTTC.

This clonotype was detected a few times. V usage is TRBV18 and J usage is TRBJ2-5; 7 bases map to TRBD2. The V segment lost 6 bases and the J segment 5 bases; nucleotides outside the gene matches: 0. This CDR3 region has 11 residues. CDR1 KGHSH and CDR2 LQKENI come from the germline V gene. The CDR3, as DNA: TGTGCCAGCTCCGGGGGGGAGACCCAGTACTTC. It codes for CASSGGETQYF.

The chain combines TRBV20-1 with TRBJ2-7; TRBD2 aligns across 10 bases. The trim removed 6 bases at V and 0 bases at J, leaving 2 bases unmatched. Germline-derived CDR1 and CDR2 are DFQATT and SNEGSKA (reference sequence). The CDR3 contains 13 residues. CDR3 amino acids: CSAGLALSYEQYF. The CDR3 DNA reads as TGCAGTGCGGGACTAGCGCTCTCCTACGAGCAGTACTTC.

This clonotype was observed many times. The V and J genes are TRBV27 and TRBJ1-4; TRBD1 might be the D (6 bases). This CDR3 has 13 residues. Trimming shortened V by 3 bases and J by 7 bases, and 9 bases separated the two germline ends. The germline gives CDR1 MNHEY, CDR2 SMNVEV (reference sequence). CDR3 DNA sequence: TGTGCCAGCAGTTTGTTACAGGGTGAAAAACTGTTTTTT. Translation gives CASSLLQGEKLFF.

The V and J genes are TRBV3-1 and TRBJ1-5, with D tentatively TRBD1 (6 bases). V was trimmed by 4 bases and J by 0 bases, leaving 10 bases between them. CDR1 is LGHDT, CDR2 YNNKEL, per germline (reference sequence). The CDR3 runs 15 residues. The CDR3 reads CASSPGTNSNQPQHF. The CDR3 nucleotides are TGTGCCAGCAGCCCAGGGACAAATAGCAATCAGCCCCAGCATTTT.

This clonotype was recorded a few times. V and J are TRBV20-1 and TRBJ2-1; no definite D call. Germline V gene lookup returns CDR1 DFQATT and CDR2 SNEGSKA (reference sequence). The CDR3 is 11 amino acids. V lost 5 bases, J lost 15 bases, and 17 bases lay in between. The CDR3 sequence is CSAPLEARPFF. DNA of the CDR3: TGCAGTGCTCCTTTAGAAGCTAGGCCGTTCTTC.

This rearrangement joins TRBV12-3 or TRBV12-4 to TRBJ1-6, with D unclear. With 4 bases removed from V and 6 bases from J, the gap between germline ends came to 10 bases. The length of the CDR3 is 14 residues. In DNA, the CDR3 is TGTGCCAGCAGTTCCAGTGGGTTTAATTCACCCCTCCACTTT. Protein sequence: CASSSSGFNSPLHF.

Ten or more counts support this clonotype. The chain links TRBV6-2 or TRBV6-3 to TRBJ2-3; D unclear. CDR1 is MNHEY, CDR2 SVGEGT, per germline. Deletions cut 3 bases from V and 3 bases from J, with 4 bases between. The CDR3 has 12 amino acids. The CDR3: CASSYRTDTQYF. As DNA, the CDR3 is TGTGCCAGCAGTTATCGGACAGATACGCAGTATTTT.

The chain couples TRBV4-1 to TRBJ2-4, with 7 bases fitting TRBD1. CDR3 size: 14 residues. Germline V gene lookup returns CDR1 MGHRA and CDR2 YSYEKL. Losses at the gene ends were 6 bases for V and 1 base for J; bases not matched to a gene: 3. This chain's CDR3 is CASRGTEAKNIQYF. The CDR3, as DNA: TGCGCCAGCAGAGGGACAGAGGCCAAAAACATTCAGTACTTC.

This clonotype was seen only a few times. This sequence joins TRBV20-1 and TRBJ2-3; D remains unclear. Germline V CDR1 and CDR2: DFQATT, SNEGSKA (reference sequence). This CDR3 is built from 15 residues. The ends were cut back, 3 bases at V and 1 base at J, with 14 bases in the middle. In DNA form, the CDR3 reads TGCAGTGCTAGTAGGGCCATCCGGGGCACAGATACGCAGTATTTT. It yields the protein CSASRAIRGTDTQYF.